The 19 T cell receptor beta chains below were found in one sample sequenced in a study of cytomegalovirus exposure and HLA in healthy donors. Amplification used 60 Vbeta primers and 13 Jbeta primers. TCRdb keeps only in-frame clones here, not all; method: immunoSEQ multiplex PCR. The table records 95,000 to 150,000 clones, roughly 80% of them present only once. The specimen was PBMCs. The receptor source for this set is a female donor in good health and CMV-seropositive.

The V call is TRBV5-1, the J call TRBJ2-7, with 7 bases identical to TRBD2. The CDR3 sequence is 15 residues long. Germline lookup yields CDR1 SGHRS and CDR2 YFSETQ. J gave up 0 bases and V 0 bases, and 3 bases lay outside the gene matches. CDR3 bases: TGCGCCAGCAGCTTGGGGGGAGGGGTCTCCTACGAGCAGTACTTC. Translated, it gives CASSLGGGVSYEQYF.

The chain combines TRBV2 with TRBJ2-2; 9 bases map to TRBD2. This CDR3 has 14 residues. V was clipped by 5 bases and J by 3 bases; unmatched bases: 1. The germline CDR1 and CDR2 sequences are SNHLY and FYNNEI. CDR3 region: CASSKRGDTGELFF. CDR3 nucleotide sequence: TGTGCCAGCAGTAAGCGGGGGGACACCGGGGAGCTGTTTTTT.

CDR3 coding DNA: TGCGCCAGCAGCCCCAGGGAACCTGGAAACACCATATATTTT. Its translation is CASSPREPGNTIYF. The chain recombines TRBV5-1 with TRBJ1-3, with D possibly TRBD1 on 5 matching bases. CDR3 length: 14 amino acids. Trimming cost V 4 bases and J 2 bases, with 10 bases left between them. The germline V gene has CDR1 SGHRS and CDR2 YFSETQ.

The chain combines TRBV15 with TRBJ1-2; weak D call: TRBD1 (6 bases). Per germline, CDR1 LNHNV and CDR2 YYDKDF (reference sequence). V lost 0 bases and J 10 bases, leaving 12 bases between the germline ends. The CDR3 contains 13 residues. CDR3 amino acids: CATSRDQGRDYTF. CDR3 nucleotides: TGTGCCACCAGCAGAGATCAGGGGCGCGACTACACCTTC.

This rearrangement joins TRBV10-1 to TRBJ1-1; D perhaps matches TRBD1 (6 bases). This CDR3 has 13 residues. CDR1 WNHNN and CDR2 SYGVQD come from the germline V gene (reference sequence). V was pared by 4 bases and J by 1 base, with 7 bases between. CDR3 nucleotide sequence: TGCGCCAGCAGTGGGGGACAGAACACTGAAGCTTTCTTT. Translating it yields CASSGGQNTEAFF.

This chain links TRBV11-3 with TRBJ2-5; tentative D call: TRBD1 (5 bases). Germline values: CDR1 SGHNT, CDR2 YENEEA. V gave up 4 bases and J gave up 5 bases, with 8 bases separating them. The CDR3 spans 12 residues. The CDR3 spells CASSSNRETQYF. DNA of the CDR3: TGTGCCAGCAGCTCAAACAGGGAGACCCAGTACTTC.

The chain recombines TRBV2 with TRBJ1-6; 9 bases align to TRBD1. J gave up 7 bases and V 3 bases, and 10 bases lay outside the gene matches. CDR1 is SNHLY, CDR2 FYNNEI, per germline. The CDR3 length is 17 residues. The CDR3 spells CASSDAQGALVNSPLHF. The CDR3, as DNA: TGTGCCAGCAGTGACGCACAGGGGGCGCTAGTAAATTCACCCCTCCACTTT.

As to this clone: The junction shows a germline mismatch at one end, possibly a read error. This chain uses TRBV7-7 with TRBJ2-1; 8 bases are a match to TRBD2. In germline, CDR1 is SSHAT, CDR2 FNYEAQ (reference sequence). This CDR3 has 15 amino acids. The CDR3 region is CASSPREGRYNEQFF. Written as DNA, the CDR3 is TGTGCTAGCAGCCCCCGGGAGGGACGTTACAATGAGCAGTTCTTC.

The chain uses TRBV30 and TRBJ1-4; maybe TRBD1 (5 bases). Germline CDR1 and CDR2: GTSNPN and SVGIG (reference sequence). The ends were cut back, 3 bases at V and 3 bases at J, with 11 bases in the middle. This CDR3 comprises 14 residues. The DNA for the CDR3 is TGTGCCTGGAGGAAAGCAGGGTCTAATGAAAAACTGTTTTTT. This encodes CAWRKAGSNEKLFF.

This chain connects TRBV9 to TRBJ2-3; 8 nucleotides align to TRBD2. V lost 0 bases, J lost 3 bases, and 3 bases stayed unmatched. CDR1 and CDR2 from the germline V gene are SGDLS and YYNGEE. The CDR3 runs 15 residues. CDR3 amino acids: CASSVVGGGTDTQYF. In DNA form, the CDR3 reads TGTGCCAGCAGCGTAGTCGGGGGGGGGACAGATACGCAGTATTTT.

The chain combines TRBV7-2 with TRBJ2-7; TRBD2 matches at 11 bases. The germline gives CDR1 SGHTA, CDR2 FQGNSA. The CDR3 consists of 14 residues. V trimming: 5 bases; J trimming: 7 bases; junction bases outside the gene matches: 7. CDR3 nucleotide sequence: TGTGCCAGCAGCCGTAGCGGGGGGGCTGGGGAGCAGTACTTC. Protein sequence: CASSRSGGAGEQYF.

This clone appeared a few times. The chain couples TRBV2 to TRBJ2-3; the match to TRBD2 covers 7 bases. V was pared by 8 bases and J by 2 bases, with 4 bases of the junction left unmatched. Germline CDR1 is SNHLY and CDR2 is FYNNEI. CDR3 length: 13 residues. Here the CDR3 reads CASPGGTTDTQYF. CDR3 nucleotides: TGTGCCAGCCCGGGGGGAACCACAGATACGCAGTATTTT.

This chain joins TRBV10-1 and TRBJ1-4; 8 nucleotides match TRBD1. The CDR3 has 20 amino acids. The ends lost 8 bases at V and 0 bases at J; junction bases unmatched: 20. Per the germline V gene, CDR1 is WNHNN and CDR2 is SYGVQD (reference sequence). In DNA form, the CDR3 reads TGCGCCAGCTATAATCCTGGGGGACAGGATAAGAAGGCAACTAATGAAAAACTGTTTTTT. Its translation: CASYNPGGQDKKATNEKLFF.

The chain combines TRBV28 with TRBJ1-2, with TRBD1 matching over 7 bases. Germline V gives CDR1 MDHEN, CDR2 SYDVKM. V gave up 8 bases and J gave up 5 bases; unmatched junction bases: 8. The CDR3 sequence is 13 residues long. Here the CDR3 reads CASEGAEGYGYTF. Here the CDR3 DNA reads TGTGCCAGCGAGGGGGCTGAGGGATATGGCTACACCTTC.

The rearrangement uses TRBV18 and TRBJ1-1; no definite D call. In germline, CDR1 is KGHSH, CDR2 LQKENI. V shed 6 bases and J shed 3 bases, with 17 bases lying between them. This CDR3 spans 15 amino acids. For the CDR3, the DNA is TGTGCCAGCTCGAGCACGACAAGGTTGGACACTGAAGCTTTCTTT. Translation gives CASSSTTRLDTEAFF. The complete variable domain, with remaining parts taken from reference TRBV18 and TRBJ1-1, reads NAGVMQNPRHLVRRRGQEARLRCSPMKGHSHVYWYRQLPEEGLKFMVYLQKENIIDESGMPKERFSAEFPKEGPSILRIQQVVRGDSAAYFCASSSTTRLDTEAFFGQGTRLTVV.

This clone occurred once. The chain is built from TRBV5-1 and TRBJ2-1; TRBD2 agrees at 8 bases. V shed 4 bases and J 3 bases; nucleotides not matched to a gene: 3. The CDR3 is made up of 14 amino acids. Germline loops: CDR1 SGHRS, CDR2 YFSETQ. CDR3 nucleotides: TGCGCCAGCAGCGCGGGGGGCCTCTACAATGAGCAGTTCTTC. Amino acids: CASSAGGLYNEQFF.

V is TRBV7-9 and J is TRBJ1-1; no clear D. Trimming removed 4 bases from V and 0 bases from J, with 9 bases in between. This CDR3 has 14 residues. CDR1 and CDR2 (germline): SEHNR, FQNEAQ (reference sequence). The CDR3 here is CASSSGVMNTEAFF. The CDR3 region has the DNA TGTGCCAGCAGCTCCGGGGTCATGAACACTGAAGCTTTCTTT.

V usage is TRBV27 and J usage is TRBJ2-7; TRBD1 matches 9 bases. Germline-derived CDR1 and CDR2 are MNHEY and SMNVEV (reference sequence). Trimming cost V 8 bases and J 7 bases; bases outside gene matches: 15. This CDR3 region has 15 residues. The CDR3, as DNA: TGTGCCAGCCAGGGGACTTACAGGGGGCTGAGTGAGCAGTACTTC. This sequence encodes CASQGTYRGLSEQYF.

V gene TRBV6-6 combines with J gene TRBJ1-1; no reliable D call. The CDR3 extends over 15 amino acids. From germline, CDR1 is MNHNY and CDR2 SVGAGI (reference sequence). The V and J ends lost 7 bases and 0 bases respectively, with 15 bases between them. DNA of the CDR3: TGTGCCAGCACCCCGGGAGGCACCATGAACACTGAAGCTTTCTTT. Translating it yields CASTPGGTMNTEAFF.